This T cell receptor (beta chain) emerged from a study of radiotherapy plus CTLA-4 blockade in lung cancer. Study-level background: Of all patients, around 20% responded objectively and about 34% showed disease control. Study findings and constraints: Expansion in blood of tumor-derived TCR clones was seen after radiotherapy plus ipilimumab. How blood T cell clones changed early, along with interferon-beta, reportedly forecast response best.

V trimming: 4 bases; J trimming: 3 bases; junction bases outside the gene matches: 6. The germline V gene encodes CDR1 MNHEY and CDR2 SVGAGI. The CDR3 length is 14 residues. Points on this clone: What it recognizes is unknown.

The table came from immunoSEQ multiplex PCR; TCRdb's copy has only in-frame clones and leaves some out. This table has about 73,000 clones, around 90% appearing once. Patients in the study, people with chemo-refractory metastatic non-small-cell lung cancer, received focal radiation plus ipilimumab CTLA-4 blockade. The sample consisted of peripheral blood, taken from a patient treated with radiotherapy plus ipilimumab. The chain recombines TRBV6-5 with TRBJ2-7, with 7 bases that match TRBD2. The TCR originated in a human donor with non-small cell lung cancer that progressed on radiotherapy plus ipilimumab. CDR3 nucleotide sequence: TGTGCCAGCAGTTTTTTTGGGGGGGACTACGAGCAGTACTTC. Translating it yields CASSFFGGDYEQYF.